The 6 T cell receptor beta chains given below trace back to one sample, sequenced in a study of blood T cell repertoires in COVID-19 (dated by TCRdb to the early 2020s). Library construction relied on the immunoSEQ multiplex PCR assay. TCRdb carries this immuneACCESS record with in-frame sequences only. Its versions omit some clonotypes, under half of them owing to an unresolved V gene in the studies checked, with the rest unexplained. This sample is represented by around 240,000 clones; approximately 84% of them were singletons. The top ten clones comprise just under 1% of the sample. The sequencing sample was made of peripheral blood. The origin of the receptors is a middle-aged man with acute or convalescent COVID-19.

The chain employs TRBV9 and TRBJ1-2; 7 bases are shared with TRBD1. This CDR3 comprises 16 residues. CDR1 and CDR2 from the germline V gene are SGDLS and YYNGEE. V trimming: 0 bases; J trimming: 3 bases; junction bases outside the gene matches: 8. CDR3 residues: CASSVGSGTAYYGYTF. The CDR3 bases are TGTGCCAGCAGCGTAGGCTCCGGGACAGCTTACTATGGCTACACCTTC.

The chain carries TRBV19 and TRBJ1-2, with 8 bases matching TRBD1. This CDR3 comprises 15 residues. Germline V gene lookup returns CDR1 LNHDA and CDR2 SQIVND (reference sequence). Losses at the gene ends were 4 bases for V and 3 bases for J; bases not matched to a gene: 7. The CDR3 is CASSTSGGADYGYTF. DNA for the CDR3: TGTGCCAGTAGTACTTCAGGGGGCGCAGACTATGGCTACACCTTC. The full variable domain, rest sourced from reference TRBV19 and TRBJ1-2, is DGGITQSPKYLFRKEGQNVTLSCEQNLNHDAMYWYRQDPGQGLRLIYYSQIVNDFQKGDIAEGYSVSREKKESFPLTVTSAQKNPTAFYLCASSTSGGADYGYTFGSGTRLTVV.

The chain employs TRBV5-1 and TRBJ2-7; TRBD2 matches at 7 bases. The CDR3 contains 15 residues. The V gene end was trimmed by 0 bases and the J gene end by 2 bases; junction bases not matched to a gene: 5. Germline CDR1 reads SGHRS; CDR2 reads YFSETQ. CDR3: CASSLESGRAYEQYF. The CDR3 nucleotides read TGCGCCAGCAGCTTGGAATCGGGGAGGGCCTACGAGCAGTACTTC.

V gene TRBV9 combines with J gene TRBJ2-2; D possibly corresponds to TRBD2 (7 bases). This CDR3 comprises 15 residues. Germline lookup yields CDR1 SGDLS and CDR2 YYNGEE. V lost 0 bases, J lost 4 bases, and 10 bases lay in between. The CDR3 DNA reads TGTGCCAGCAGCGTAGGGGGAGGGGGCACCGGGGAGCTGTTTTTT. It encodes CASSVGGGGTGELFF.

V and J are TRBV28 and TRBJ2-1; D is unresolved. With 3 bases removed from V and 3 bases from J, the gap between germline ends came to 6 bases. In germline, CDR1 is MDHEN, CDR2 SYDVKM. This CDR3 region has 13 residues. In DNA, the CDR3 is TGTGCCAGCAGTTTGGGCAGCTACAATGAGCAGTTCTTC. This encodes CASSLGSYNEQFF.

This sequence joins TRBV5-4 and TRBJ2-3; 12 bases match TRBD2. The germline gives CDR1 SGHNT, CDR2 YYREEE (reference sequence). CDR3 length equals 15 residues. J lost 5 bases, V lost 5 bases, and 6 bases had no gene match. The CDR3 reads CASRLAGGGRDTQYF. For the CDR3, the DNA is TGTGCCAGCAGACTAGCGGGGGGTGGTAGAGATACGCAGTATTTT. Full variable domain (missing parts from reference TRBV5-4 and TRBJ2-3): ETGVTQSPTHLIKTRGQQVTLRCSSQSGHNTVSWYQQALGQGPQFIFQYYREEENGRGNFPPRFSGLQFPNYSSELNVNALELDDSALYLCASRLAGGGRDTQYFGPGTRLTVL.